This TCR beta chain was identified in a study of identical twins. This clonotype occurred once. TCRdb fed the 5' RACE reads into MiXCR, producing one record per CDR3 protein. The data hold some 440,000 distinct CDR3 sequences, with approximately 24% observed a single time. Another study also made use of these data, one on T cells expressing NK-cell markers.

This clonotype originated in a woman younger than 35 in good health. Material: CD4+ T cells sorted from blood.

CDR3 region: CASSRILGRAQNNEQFF. CDR3 DNA sequence: TGTGCCAGTAGTCGTATACTCGGGAGGGCCCAGAACAATGAGCAGTTCTTC. The chain is built from TRBV19 and TRBJ2-1; 8 nucleotides align to TRBD2. CDR1 and CDR2 (germline): LNHDA, SQIVND (reference sequence). CDR3 length equals 17 residues. J was trimmed by 5 bases and V by 5 bases; bases with no gene match: 14. Together with reference TRBV19 and TRBJ2-1, the CDR3 gives the full variable domain: DGGITQSPKYLFRKEGQNVTLSCEQNLNHDAMYWYRQDPGQGLRLIYYSQIVNDFQKGDIAEGYSVSREKKESFPLTVTSAQKNPTAFYLCASSRILGRAQNNEQFFGPGTRLTVL.